Listed here are 3 T cell receptor beta chains from one sample, sequenced in a study of T cell responses to AZD1222 COVID-19 vaccine. Repertoires were generated with immunoSEQ multiplex PCR, while TCRdb's copy carries only in-frame clones and drops some. This sample carries about 120,000 clones, 92% of them seen once, and the ten largest clones take 1.6%. Material: peripheral blood, obtained 28 days after the second AZD1222 dose. The receptor set was obtained from an adult who received the AZD1222 COVID-19 vaccine.

The rearrangement joins TRBV18 to TRBJ1-1, with 10 nucleotides matching TRBD1. CDR1 is KGHSH and CDR2 is LQKENI in the germline V gene. There are 15 residues in the CDR3. Trimming removed 1 base from V and 5 bases from J; junction bases left unmatched: 4. The DNA for the CDR3 is TGTGCCAGCTCACCACGACAGGGGGCGCGGACTGAAGCTTTCTTT. This codes for CASSPRQGARTEAFF.

The chain recombines TRBV5-5 with TRBJ2-7; no reliable D call. CDR3 length: 15 amino acids. Germline values: CDR1 SGHKS, CDR2 YYEKEE (reference sequence). Trimming removed 4 bases at V and 0 bases at J, with 14 bases between. Here the CDR3 reads CASSVGPFSSYEQYF. DNA for the CDR3: TGTGCCAGCAGCGTAGGCCCTTTCAGCTCCTACGAGCAGTACTTC.

V is TRBV9 and J is TRBJ1-3; D is uncertain. This CDR3 spans 13 amino acids. Trimming removed 0 bases from V and 4 bases from J, with 5 bases in between. The V gene's germline CDR1 is SGDLS and CDR2 YYNGEE. The CDR3 reads CASSVDRGNTIYF. Written as DNA, the CDR3 is TGTGCCAGCAGCGTAGACCGCGGAAACACCATATATTTT.